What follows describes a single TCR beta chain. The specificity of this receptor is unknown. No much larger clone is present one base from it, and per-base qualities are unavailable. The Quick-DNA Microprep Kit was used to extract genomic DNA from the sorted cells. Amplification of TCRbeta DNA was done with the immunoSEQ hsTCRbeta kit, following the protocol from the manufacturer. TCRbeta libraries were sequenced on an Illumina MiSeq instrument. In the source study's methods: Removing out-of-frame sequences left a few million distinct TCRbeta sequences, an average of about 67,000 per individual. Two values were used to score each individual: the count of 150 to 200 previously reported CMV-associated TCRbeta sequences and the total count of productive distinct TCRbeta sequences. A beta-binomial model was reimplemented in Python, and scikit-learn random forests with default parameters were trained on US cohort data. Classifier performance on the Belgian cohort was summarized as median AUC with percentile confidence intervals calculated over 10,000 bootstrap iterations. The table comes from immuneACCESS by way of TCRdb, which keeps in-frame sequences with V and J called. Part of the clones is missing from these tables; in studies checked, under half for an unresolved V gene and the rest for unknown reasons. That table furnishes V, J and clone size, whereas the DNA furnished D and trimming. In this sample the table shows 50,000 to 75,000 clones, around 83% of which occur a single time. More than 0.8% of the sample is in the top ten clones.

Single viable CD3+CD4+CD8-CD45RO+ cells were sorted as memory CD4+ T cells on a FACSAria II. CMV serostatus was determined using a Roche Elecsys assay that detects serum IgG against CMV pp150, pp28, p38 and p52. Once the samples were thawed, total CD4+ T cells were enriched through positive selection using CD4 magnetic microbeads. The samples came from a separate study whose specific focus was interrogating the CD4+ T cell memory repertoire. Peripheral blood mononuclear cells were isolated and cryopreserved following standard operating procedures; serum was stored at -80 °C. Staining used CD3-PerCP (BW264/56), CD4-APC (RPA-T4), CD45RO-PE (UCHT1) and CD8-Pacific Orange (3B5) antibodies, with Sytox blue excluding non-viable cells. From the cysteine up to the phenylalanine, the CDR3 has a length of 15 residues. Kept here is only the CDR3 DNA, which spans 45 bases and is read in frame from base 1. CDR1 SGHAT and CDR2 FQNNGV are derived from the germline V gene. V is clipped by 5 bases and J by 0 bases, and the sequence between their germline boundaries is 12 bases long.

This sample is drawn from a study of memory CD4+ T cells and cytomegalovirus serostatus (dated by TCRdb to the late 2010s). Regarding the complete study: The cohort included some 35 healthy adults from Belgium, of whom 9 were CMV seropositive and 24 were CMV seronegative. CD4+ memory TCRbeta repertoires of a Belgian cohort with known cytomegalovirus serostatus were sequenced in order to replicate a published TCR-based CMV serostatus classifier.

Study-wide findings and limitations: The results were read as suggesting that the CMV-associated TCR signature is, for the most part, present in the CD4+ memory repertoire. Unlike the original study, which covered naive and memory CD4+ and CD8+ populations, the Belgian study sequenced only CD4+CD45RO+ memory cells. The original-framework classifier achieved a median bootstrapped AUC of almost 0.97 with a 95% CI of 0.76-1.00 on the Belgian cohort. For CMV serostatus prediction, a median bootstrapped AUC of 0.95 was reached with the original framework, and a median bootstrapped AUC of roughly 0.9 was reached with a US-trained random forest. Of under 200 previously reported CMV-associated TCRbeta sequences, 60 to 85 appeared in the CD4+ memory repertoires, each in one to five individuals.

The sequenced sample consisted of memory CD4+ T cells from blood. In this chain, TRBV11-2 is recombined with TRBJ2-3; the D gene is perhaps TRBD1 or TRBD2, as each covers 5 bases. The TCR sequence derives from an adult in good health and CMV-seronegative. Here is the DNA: TGTGCCAGCAGCGCCCGGGGCGGGAGCACAGATACGCAGTATTTT. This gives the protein CASSARGGSTDTQYF.